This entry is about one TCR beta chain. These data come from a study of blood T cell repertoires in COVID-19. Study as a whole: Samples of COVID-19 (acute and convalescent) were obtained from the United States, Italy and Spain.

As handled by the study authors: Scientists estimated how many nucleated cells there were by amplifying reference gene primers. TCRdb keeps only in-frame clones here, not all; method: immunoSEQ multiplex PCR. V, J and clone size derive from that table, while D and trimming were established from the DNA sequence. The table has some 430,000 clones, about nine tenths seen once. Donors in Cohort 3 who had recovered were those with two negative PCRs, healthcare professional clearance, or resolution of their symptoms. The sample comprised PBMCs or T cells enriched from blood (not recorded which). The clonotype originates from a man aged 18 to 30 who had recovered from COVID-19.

The CDR3 DNA is TGCAGCGTTGCCCCCATAGACGGCGGGGGGTTTCAAGAGACCCAGTACTTC. Protein sequence: CSVAPIDGGGFQETQYF. The chain uses TRBV29-1 and TRBJ2-5; 8 bases match TRBD2. Germline V gene data show CDR1 as SQVTM and CDR2 as ANQGSEA. The length of the CDR3 is 17 residues. The ends lost 4 bases at V and 2 bases at J; junction bases unmatched: 15.